The clone carrying this TCR beta chain appeared a single time. The V and J ends lost 4 bases and 6 bases respectively, with 13 bases between them. Per the germline V gene, CDR1 is SGHRS and CDR2 is YFSETQ. This CDR3 region has 13 residues. In the study's own analysis: Estimated nucleated cell counts came from reference gene primer amplification. Clones were sequenced by immunoSEQ multiplex PCR, and TCRdb holds only the in-frame ones, with some missing. For V, J and clone size, that table is used; D and trimming come from the DNA. The data contain roughly 200,000 clones, approximately 90% of them seen just once; the ten biggest clones take up around 1.6%. The sample originates from a study of blood T cell repertoires in COVID-19. The wider study: Some COVID-19 samples were acute and others convalescent; all came from the United States, Italy and Spain. T cells, B-cell-depleted T cells, or PBMCs provided the cDNA or gDNA that served as material.

Sequences were obtained from peripheral blood. The sequence came from a man between 65 and 79 years old with acute or convalescent COVID-19. This chain links TRBV5-1 with TRBJ1-2; TRBD1 might be the D (5 bases). CDR3 protein: CASSMGRDDGYTF. CDR3 sequence (DNA): TGCGCCAGCAGCATGGGGAGGGACGATGGCTACACCTTC.